One sample yielded the 23 T cell receptor beta chains listed below, sequenced in a study of cytomegalovirus exposure and HLA in healthy donors. PCR employed 60 Vbeta and 13 Jbeta primers. TCRdb's table, derived via immunoSEQ multiplex PCR, lists solely in-frame clones and lacks some. Of 150,000 to 200,000 clones listed, about 75% were seen once; the top ten hold approximately 3.1%. What was sequenced was PBMCs. Source of these receptors: a woman in her forties or fifties in good health and CMV-seropositive.

This clone was observed once. The chain couples TRBV6-1 to TRBJ2-7; D unresolved. V was trimmed by 2 bases and J by 2 bases, leaving 10 bases between them. The germline V gene has CDR1 MNHNS and CDR2 SASEGT. The CDR3 contains 14 residues. CDR3 bases: TGTGCCAGCAGTGAATTCCAGGCAACCTACGAGCAGTACTTC. The encoded protein is CASSEFQATYEQYF.

This clone was counted only a few times. The rearrangement links TRBV6-1 to TRBJ1-5; 7 nucleotides line up with TRBD1. V shed 3 bases and J 4 bases; nucleotides not matched to a gene: 3. The V gene's germline CDR1 is MNHNS and CDR2 SASEGT. The length of the CDR3 is 14 residues. The CDR3 coding sequence is TGTGCCAGCAGTGACGGGACAGCTAATCAGCCCCAGCATTTT. Its protein is CASSDGTANQPQHF.

This clone was counted between two and nine times. V gene TRBV21-1 combines with J gene TRBJ2-7; TRBD2 is the table's D call and was not checked against the DNA. TRBV21-1 is given as a pseudogene. The CDR3 spans 12 residues. In nucleotides, the CDR3 is TGTGCCAGCAGCAAAGCTTCCTGCGAGCAGTACTTC. Amino acids: CASSKASCEQYF.

The rearrangement uses TRBV7-3 and TRBJ2-5; D perhaps matches TRBD1 (6 bases). CDR3 length: 13 residues. Germline V gene sequence: CDR1 SGHTA, CDR2 FQGTGA. V lost 3 bases and J lost 2, with 7 bases in between. CDR3 region: CASSFGQQETQYF. CDR3 DNA sequence: TGTGCCAGCAGCTTTGGACAGCAAGAGACCCAGTACTTC.

The genes are TRBV9 and TRBJ2-3, with 8 nucleotides matching TRBD2. Germline V gene lookup returns CDR1 SGDLS and CDR2 YYNGEE. V lost 0 bases to trimming and J lost 4 bases; unmatched junction nucleotides: 4. The CDR3 is 15 amino acids. The CDR3 DNA sequence: TGTGCCAGCAGCGTAGCGGGGGGGACCTCAGATACGCAGTATTTT. Protein sequence: CASSVAGGTSDTQYF.

CDR3 in DNA: TGCAGCGTTGAAGGGACTAGCGGGGGAAGCTCCTACGAGCAGTACTTC. This gives the protein CSVEGTSGGSSYEQYF. The chain uses TRBV29-1 and TRBJ2-7, with TRBD2 matching over 13 bases. Germline trimming cut 1 base from V and 0 bases from J; bases unmatched to any gene: 3. This CDR3 has 16 residues. The germline V gene has CDR1 SQVTM and CDR2 ANQGSEA.

The chain carries TRBV6-1 and TRBJ2-7, with TRBD1 as a possible D gene (5 bases). CDR1 and CDR2 (germline): MNHNS, SASEGT. The CDR3 contains 13 residues. The V end was cut by 7 bases, the J end by 1 base, with 11 bases between. The CDR3 loop reads CASNQGASYEQYF. The CDR3, as DNA: TGTGCCAGCAACCAGGGCGCTTCCTACGAGCAGTACTTC.

This chain uses TRBV5-1 with TRBJ2-3; no clear D. Per the germline V gene, CDR1 is SGHRS and CDR2 is YFSETQ. Deletions cut 2 bases from V and 3 bases from J, with 13 bases between. There are 15 residues in the CDR3. The CDR3 protein is CASSFDLTRTDTQYF. In nucleotides, the CDR3 is TGCGCCAGCAGCTTTGACCTAACGAGGACAGATACGCAGTATTTT. Full variable domain (remainder filled in from reference TRBV5-1 and TRBJ2-3): KAGVTQTPRYLIKTRGQQVTLSCSPISGHRSVSWYQQTPGQGLQFLFEYFSETQRNKGNFPGRFSGRQFSNSRSEMNVSTLELGDSALYLCASSFDLTRTDTQYFGPGTRLTVL.

This clone was counted once. The V gene is TRBV2, the J gene TRBJ1-6; TRBD1 agrees at 10 bases. Germline V gene sequence: CDR1 SNHLY, CDR2 FYNNEI. The V segment lost 2 bases and the J segment 7 bases; nucleotides outside the gene matches: 5. This CDR3 contains 16 residues. This chain's CDR3 is CASSERTGGTNSPLHF. As DNA, the CDR3 is TGTGCCAGCAGTGAAAGGACAGGGGGGACCAATTCACCCCTCCACTTT.

The rearrangement links TRBV11-3 to TRBJ2-2; D perhaps matches TRBD1 (5 bases). The CDR3 extends over 14 amino acids. Germline CDR1 and CDR2: SGHNT and YENEEA. Trimming took 0 bases from V and 5 from J, leaving 7 bases between them. CDR3 nucleotides: TGTGCCAGCAGCTTAGAGGGGCGGACCGGGGAGCTGTTTTTT. Translated: CASSLEGRTGELFF. The variable domain in full, with the rest retrieved from reference TRBV11-3 and TRBJ2-2, is EAGVVQSPRYKIIEKKQPVAFWCNPISGHNTLYWYLQNLGQGPELLIRYENEEAVDDSQLPKDRFSAERLKGVDSTLKIQPAELGDSAVYLCASSLEGRTGELFFGEGSRLTVL.

Only a few counts were recorded for this clone. The J gene is TRBJ2-2, the V gene TRBV27; maybe TRBD2 (6 bases). V dropped 4 bases and J dropped 7 bases, with 19 bases sitting between them. CDR3 length equals 16 residues. Germline V lookup: CDR1 MNHEY, CDR2 SMNVEV (reference sequence). The DNA of the CDR3 is TGTGCCAGCAGTTCTCAGCGGGTGACGGGGGACGGGGAGCTGTTTTTT. Protein product: CASSSQRVTGDGELFF.

As concerns this clone: At the DNA level, this CDR3 is encoded by other sequences in the same sample as well. CDR3 bases: TGTGCCAGCAGCTTACAGGGGTCGGGCACCGGGGAGCTGTTTTTT. The encoded protein is CASSLQGSGTGELFF. The V call is TRBV9, the J call TRBJ2-2, with TRBD1 identical over 7 bases. Germline loops: CDR1 SGDLS, CDR2 YYNGEE. Losses at the gene ends were 4 bases for V and 4 bases for J; bases not matched to a gene: 7. The CDR3 extends over 15 amino acids.

The rearrangement uses TRBV6-5 and TRBJ2-2, with 8 bases matching TRBD1. The CDR3 is 14 amino acids. J gave up 5 bases and V 8 bases, and 7 bases lay outside the gene matches. CDR1 and CDR2 from the germline V gene are MNHEY and SVGAGI. The CDR3 DNA follows: TGTGCCAGCCTCGGACAGGGTGGAACCGGGGAGCTGTTTTTT. It translates to CASLGQGGTGELFF.

The rearrangement joins TRBV11-2 to TRBJ1-6, with a weak D call TRBD1 (5 bases). This CDR3 is built from 16 residues. V lost 4 bases to trimming and J lost 7 bases, with 17 bases between them. The germline V gene has CDR1 SGHAT and CDR2 FQNNGV. CDR3 sequence: CASSSNRIRKNSPLHF. CDR3 nucleotides: TGTGCCAGCAGCTCAAACAGGATAAGAAAGAATTCACCCCTCCACTTT. The variable domain in full, with the rest retrieved from reference TRBV11-2 and TRBJ1-6, is EAGVAQSPRYKIIEKRQSVAFWCNPISGHATLYWYQQILGQGPKLLIQFQNNGVVDDSQLPKDRFSAERLKGVDSTLKIQPAKLEDSAVYLCASSSNRIRKNSPLHFGNGTRLTVT.

The genes are TRBV6-1 and TRBJ1-5, with no clear D. There are 14 residues in the CDR3. Germline CDR1 MNHNS, CDR2 SASEGT. V lost 10 bases, J lost 0 bases, and 13 bases lay in between. CDR3 amino acids: CATWPQYSNQPQHF. CDR3 DNA: TGTGCCACATGGCCACAGTATAGCAATCAGCCCCAGCATTTT.

The chain uses TRBV9 and TRBJ1-5; 8 bases are a match to TRBD1. Germline CDR1 is SGDLS and CDR2 is YYNGEE. The CDR3 runs to 14 residues. J lost 3 bases, V lost 4 bases, and 3 bases had no gene match. The CDR3 region is CASSSGGFNQPQHF. DNA for the CDR3: TGTGCCAGCAGCTCAGGGGGCTTCAATCAGCCCCAGCATTTT.

The rearrangement uses TRBV6-1 and TRBJ2-1; maybe TRBD2 (6 bases). The germline gives CDR1 MNHNS, CDR2 SASEGT. The CDR3 runs to 15 residues. Deletions cut 3 bases from V and 4 bases from J, with 13 bases between. CDR3 in amino acids: CASSDYASGYNEQFF. CDR3 DNA sequence: TGTGCCAGCAGTGATTACGCCAGCGGGTACAATGAGCAGTTCTTC.

A few counts support this clone. The chain uses TRBV11-2 and TRBJ1-2; tentative D call: TRBD1 (6 bases). CDR3 length equals 14 residues. Germline V gene lookup returns CDR1 SGHAT and CDR2 FQNNGV. With 1 base removed from V and 6 bases from J, the gap between germline ends came to 12 bases. The CDR3 reads CASSLGISGDGYTF. The CDR3 nucleotides read TGTGCCAGCAGCTTAGGAATATCAGGGGATGGCTACACCTTC.

V usage is TRBV4-2 and J usage is TRBJ1-2, with TRBD1 identical over 9 bases. CDR3 size: 14 residues. The junction had 1 base not matched to a gene; V was cut back by 2 bases and J by 3 bases. CDR1 and CDR2 (germline): LGHNA, YNFKEQ. CDR3 nucleotides: TGTGCCAGCAGCCAACGGACAGGGGACTATGGCTACACCTTC. It is translated as CASSQRTGDYGYTF.

This clone was counted once. CDR3 region: CASSFEGAGEKLFF. The CDR3 DNA reads as TGCGCCAGCAGCTTCGAGGGGGCGGGAGAAAAACTGTTTTTT. The chain links TRBV5-1 to TRBJ1-4; 7 bases line up with TRBD1. The V and J ends lost 2 bases and 8 bases, in that order; junction bases with no gene match: 6. The CDR3 length is 14 residues. Per germline, CDR1 SGHRS and CDR2 YFSETQ.

V is TRBV29-1 and J is TRBJ2-7; the match to TRBD1 covers 7 bases. The CDR3 has 12 residues. Germline-derived CDR1 and CDR2 are SQVTM and ANQGSEA. V shed 6 bases, J shed 2 bases, and the junction held 4 bases outside the gene matches. CDR3 nucleotides: TGCAGCGTCCAGGGGGACACCTACGAGCAGTACTTC. Translating it yields CSVQGDTYEQYF.

Comment on this clone: Within the sample, other DNA sequences also encode this same CDR3. The V call is TRBV29-1, the J call TRBJ1-2; D perhaps matches TRBD1 (6 bases). V gave up 6 bases and J gave up 8 bases, with 16 bases separating them. The CDR3 runs 12 residues. CDR1 and CDR2 from the germline V gene are SQVTM and ANQGSEA. CDR3 bases: TGCAGCGTCGGGGTGGGGGGGGGCGGCTACACCTTC. The encoded protein is CSVGVGGGGYTF.

This clone was recorded once. Other DNA sequences within the sample encode an identical CDR3. J is TRBJ2-7 and V is TRBV5-4; no definite D call. From germline, CDR1 is SGHNT and CDR2 YYREEE (reference sequence). The CDR3 extends over 13 amino acids. V was pared by 2 bases and J by 0 bases, with 6 bases between. CDR3 DNA: TGTGCCAGCAGCTTAGACATCTCCTACGAGCAGTACTTC. This sequence encodes CASSLDISYEQYF. Full variable domain (missing parts from reference TRBV5-4 and TRBJ2-7): ETGVTQSPTHLIKTRGQQVTLRCSSQSGHNTVSWYQQALGQGPQFIFQYYREEENGRGNFPPRFSGLQFPNYSSELNVNALELDDSALYLCASSLDISYEQYFGPGTRLTVT.